These 22 T cell receptor beta chains were all obtained from the same sample, sequenced in a study of blood T cell repertoires in COVID-19. The protocol was immunoSEQ multiplex PCR, while the TCRdb copy is restricted to in-frame clones and leaves out a portion. The sample has 83,000 or so clones; roughly three quarters are singletons. The sample taken for sequencing was peripheral blood. Every receptor here comes from a woman aged 80 or over with acute or convalescent COVID-19.

The chain recombines TRBV5-4 with TRBJ2-3, with TRBD2 matching over 8 bases. Germline V gene lookup returns CDR1 SGHNT and CDR2 YYREEE (reference sequence). This CDR3 is built from 15 residues. The ends lost 4 bases at V and 0 bases at J; junction bases unmatched: 4. In DNA form, the CDR3 reads TGTGCCAGCAGCCCGGGAGGGTCAAGCACAGATACGCAGTATTTT. This sequence encodes CASSPGGSSTDTQYF.

V gene TRBV6-2 or TRBV6-3 combines with J gene TRBJ2-2; TRBD2 aligns across 11 bases. With 7 bases clipped from V and 4 bases from J, the junction kept 5 bases outside the gene matches. Germline CDR1 MNHEY, CDR2 SVGEGT. The CDR3 is 15 amino acids. CDR3 loop: CASNPLAGVTGELFF. The CDR3 nucleotides read TGTGCCAGCAACCCACTAGCGGGGGTCACCGGGGAGCTGTTTTTT.

The V and J genes are TRBV3-1 (or the pseudogene TRBV3-2) and TRBJ1-3; D is uncertain. The germline V gene has CDR1 LGHDT and CDR2 YNNKEL (reference sequence). There are 17 residues in the CDR3. V was clipped by 10 bases and J by 3 bases, with 25 bases between them. The CDR3 loop reads CATRIERGLEFGNTIYF. The CDR3 DNA reads TGTGCCACCAGAATTGAGAGAGGTTTAGAATTTGGAAACACCATATATTTT.

This clone was seen more than once but under ten times. CDR3 loop: CASSPGTSGRITHEQYF. In DNA form, the CDR3 reads TGTGCCAGCTCACCGGGGACTAGCGGGAGGATTACCCACGAGCAGTACTTC. The J gene is TRBJ2-7, the V gene TRBV18; 15 bases are shared with TRBD2. The CDR3 spans 17 residues. V lost 3 bases, J lost 5 bases, and 8 bases stayed unmatched. CDR1 and CDR2 from the germline V gene are KGHSH and LQKENI.

CDR3 sequence: CASSYRGTEQFF. The CDR3 DNA is TGTGCCAGCAGCTACAGGGGAACCGAGCAGTTCTTC. This rearrangement joins TRBV11-2 to TRBJ2-1; TRBD1 agrees at 7 bases. CDR3 length: 12 residues. With 4 bases clipped from V and 10 bases from J, the junction kept 4 bases outside the gene matches. Germline CDR1 reads SGHAT; CDR2 reads FQNNGV.

The CDR3 DNA reads TGCGCCAGCAGCTTGCCTCTTACAGGACAGGGCAGTGGCTACACCTTC. It translates to CASSLPLTGQGSGYTF. The V and J genes are TRBV5-1 and TRBJ1-2; TRBD1 matches 8 bases. With V trimmed by 1 base and J by 7 bases, 12 bases remained unmatched. Germline CDR1 reads SGHRS; CDR2 reads YFSETQ. The length of the CDR3 is 16 residues.

The chain employs TRBV29-1 and TRBJ1-6, with D possibly TRBD1 on 6 matching bases. V was shortened by 8 bases and J by 7 bases, with 15 bases between the two germline ends. There are 13 residues in the CDR3. Germline-derived CDR1 and CDR2 are SQVTM and ANQGSEA. CDR3 sequence: CSPRGLGNSPLHF. DNA of the CDR3: TGCAGCCCCAGGGGCCTGGGGAATTCACCCCTCCACTTT.

The chain is built from TRBV5-1 and TRBJ1-2; TRBD1 agrees at 9 bases. The CDR3 spans 18 residues. Germline CDR1 and CDR2: SGHRS and YFSETQ. V lost 4 bases, J lost 4 bases, and 17 bases stayed unmatched. The chain's CDR3 is CASSLGQGLRMLAYGYTF. The CDR3 DNA sequence: TGCGCCAGCAGCCTGGGACAGGGCCTCAGAATGCTGGCCTATGGCTACACCTTC. Supplemented by reference TRBV5-1 and TRBJ1-2, the full variable domain reads KAGVTQTPRYLIKTRGQQVTLSCSPISGHRSVSWYQQTPGQGLQFLFEYFSETQRNKGNFPGRFSGRQFSNSRSEMNVSTLELGDSALYLCASSLGQGLRMLAYGYTFGSGTRLTVV.

The chain recombines TRBV7-2 with TRBJ2-7, with 8 bases identical to TRBD2. CDR1 and CDR2 from the germline V gene are SGHTA and FQGNSA. The V segment lost 2 bases and the J segment 0 bases; nucleotides outside the gene matches: 3. There are 15 residues in the CDR3. CDR3 region: CASSLLAGFSYEQYF. The CDR3 nucleotides are TGTGCCAGCAGCTTACTAGCGGGTTTCTCCTACGAGCAGTACTTC.

The chain recombines TRBV30 with TRBJ1-1; D gene unclear. The V end lost 0 bases, the J end lost 4 bases, and 15 bases lay between the germline ends. This CDR3 has 15 residues. The germline V gene has CDR1 GTSNPN and CDR2 SVGIG (reference sequence). The CDR3 loop reads CAWSVPWVSGTEAFF. The DNA of the CDR3 is TGTGCCTGGAGTGTACCTTGGGTATCGGGCACTGAAGCTTTCTTT.

The chain uses TRBV7-6 and TRBJ2-7, with TRBD1 matching over 8 bases. Germline loops: CDR1 SGHVS, CDR2 FNYEAQ. J lost 6 bases, V lost 5 bases, and 9 bases had no gene match. This CDR3 region has 14 residues. The CDR3 DNA reads TGTGCCAGCAGCCCCATGGACAGGGTCGGCGAGCAGTACTTC. Protein: CASSPMDRVGEQYF.

In its sample, this clone was seen a few times. DNA of the CDR3: TGTGCCAGTAGTGCCCCCGGACAGGGGCATGGCTACACCTTC. This gives the protein CASSAPGQGHGYTF. This chain links TRBV19 with TRBJ1-2; 9 bases are a match to TRBD1. Germline values: CDR1 LNHDA, CDR2 SQIVND (reference sequence). The CDR3 consists of 14 residues. The V and J ends lost 5 bases and 6 bases, in that order; junction bases with no gene match: 7.

The V gene is TRBV27, the J gene TRBJ2-3; TRBD2 matches at 8 bases. Germline loops: CDR1 MNHEY, CDR2 SMNVEV (reference sequence). The J segment lost 2 bases and the V segment lost 6 bases, leaving 13 bases of the junction unmatched. The CDR3 loop spans 17 amino acids. DNA of the CDR3: TGTGCCAGCAGCCTAGCGGGCTACAGGGCGTCCACAGATACGCAGTATTTT. Protein sequence: CASSLAGYRASTDTQYF.

This clone was detected once. The chain recombines TRBV18 with TRBJ1-4, with 7 nucleotides matching TRBD1. Germline CDR1 and CDR2: KGHSH and LQKENI. The length of the CDR3 is 16 residues. With 0 bases clipped from V and 1 base from J, the junction kept 2 bases outside the gene matches. CDR3 DNA sequence: TGTGCCAGCTCACCACCGAACAGGGGAACTAATGAAAAACTGTTTTTT. Its translation: CASSPPNRGTNEKLFF.

This clone turned up a few times. V usage is TRBV30 and J usage is TRBJ1-3, with a tentative D call TRBD1 (6 bases). This CDR3 comprises 16 residues. Germline CDR1 reads GTSNPN; CDR2 reads SVGIG (reference sequence). V was clipped by 2 bases and J by 0 bases, with 14 bases between them. The CDR3 is CAWSILQGYSGNTIYF. The CDR3 DNA sequence: TGTGCCTGGAGTATCCTACAGGGTTACTCTGGAAACACCATATATTTT.

The V and J genes are TRBV3-1 (or the pseudogene TRBV3-2) and TRBJ2-7; D unresolved. V lost 0 bases and J lost 2, with 11 bases in between. The germline CDR1 and CDR2 sequences are LGHDT and YNNKEL (reference sequence). The CDR3 length is 15 residues. CDR3: CASSQEAASPYEQYF. DNA for the CDR3: TGTGCCAGCAGCCAAGAGGCGGCATCCCCCTACGAGCAGTACTTC.

The CDR3 sequence: CASSLSGGASNEQFF. The CDR3 DNA is TGTGCCAGCAGCTTAAGCGGGGGGGCAAGCAATGAGCAGTTCTTC. The rearrangement links TRBV7-3 to TRBJ2-1; TRBD2 agrees at 9 bases. V was clipped by 1 base and J by 6 bases; unmatched bases: 4. The CDR3 is 15 residues long. Germline lookup yields CDR1 SGHTA and CDR2 FQGTGA.

CDR3: CASSLETGGFYEQYF. CDR3 DNA: TGCGCCAGCAGCTTGGAAACAGGGGGCTTCTACGAGCAGTACTTC. V and J are TRBV5-1 and TRBJ2-7; 9 nucleotides match TRBD1. V trimming: 0 bases; J trimming: 3 bases; junction bases outside the gene matches: 4. This CDR3 is built from 15 residues. Germline V gene data show CDR1 as SGHRS and CDR2 as YFSETQ. The full variable domain, rest sourced from reference TRBV5-1 and TRBJ2-7, is KAGVTQTPRYLIKTRGQQVTLSCSPISGHRSVSWYQQTPGQGLQFLFEYFSETQRNKGNFPGRFSGRQFSNSRSEMNVSTLELGDSALYLCASSLETGGFYEQYFGPGTRLTVT.

This chain links TRBV6-2 or TRBV6-3 with TRBJ2-7; 9 nucleotides align to TRBD1. Losses at the gene ends were 0 bases for V and 5 bases for J; bases not matched to a gene: 11. Germline V gene data show CDR1 as MNHEY and CDR2 as SVGEGT. CDR3 length equals 17 residues. CDR3 region: CASSYSKGTGGIHEQYF. The CDR3 bases are TGTGCCAGCAGTTACTCGAAGGGCACAGGGGGCATCCACGAGCAGTACTTC.

The chain is built from TRBV12-3 or TRBV12-4 and TRBJ2-1; D is undetermined. This CDR3 contains 11 residues. Trimming removed 4 bases at V and 7 bases at J, with 5 bases between. For the CDR3, the DNA is TGTGCCAGCAGTTCCCTAAATGAGCAGTTCTTC. It specifies CASSSLNEQFF.

This clone was seen only a few times. V gene TRBV9 combines with J gene TRBJ1-3, with 8 bases matching TRBD1. J lost 4 bases, V lost 3 bases, and 3 bases had no gene match. CDR3 length equals 14 residues. Germline loops: CDR1 SGDLS, CDR2 YYNGEE. The CDR3 loop reads CASSADRAGNTIYF. CDR3 coding DNA: TGTGCCAGCAGCGCGGACAGGGCCGGAAACACCATATATTTT. Based on the CDR3 plus reference TRBV9 and TRBJ1-3, the full variable domain is DSGVTQTPKHLITATGQRVTLRCSPRSGDLSVYWYQQSLDQGLQFLIQYYNGEERAKGNILERFSAQQFPDLHSELNLSSLELGDSALYFCASSADRAGNTIYFGEGSWLTVV.

The chain uses TRBV7-9 and TRBJ1-2; D is uncertain. This CDR3 comprises 12 residues. Per the germline V gene, CDR1 is SEHNR and CDR2 is FQNEAQ (reference sequence). V was cut by 5 bases and J by 8 bases, with 12 bases left in between. This CDR3 is CASSPPQSGYTF. Written as DNA, the CDR3 is TGTGCCAGCAGCCCCCCGCAGTCGGGCTACACCTTC.